This T cell receptor beta chain stems from a study of patients and donors after allogeneic stem cell transplantation. This clonotype was recorded many times. TCRdb fed the RT-PCR reads into MiXCR, producing one record per CDR3 protein. The sample consists of tens of thousands of distinct CDR3 sequences, roughly 4.9% of them appearing once. This CDR3 is built from 13 residues. Trimming removed 3 bases from V and 0 bases from J, with 8 bases in between. Germline loops: CDR1 DFQATT, CDR2 SNEGSKA (reference sequence). This chain links TRBV20-1 with TRBJ1-1; D might be TRBD1 (5 bases). Sequencing was performed on blood, either unsorted or a sorted T cell fraction (not recorded which). This receptor was obtained from a human donor who was either an allogeneic HSCT recipient or a stem cell or donor lymphocyte infusion donor (not recorded which). It is not recorded whose cells these are; they may come from a transplant donor. Written as DNA, the CDR3 is TGCAGTGCTAGGGACACCTTGAACACTGAAGCTTTCTTT. It codes for CSARDTLNTEAFF.